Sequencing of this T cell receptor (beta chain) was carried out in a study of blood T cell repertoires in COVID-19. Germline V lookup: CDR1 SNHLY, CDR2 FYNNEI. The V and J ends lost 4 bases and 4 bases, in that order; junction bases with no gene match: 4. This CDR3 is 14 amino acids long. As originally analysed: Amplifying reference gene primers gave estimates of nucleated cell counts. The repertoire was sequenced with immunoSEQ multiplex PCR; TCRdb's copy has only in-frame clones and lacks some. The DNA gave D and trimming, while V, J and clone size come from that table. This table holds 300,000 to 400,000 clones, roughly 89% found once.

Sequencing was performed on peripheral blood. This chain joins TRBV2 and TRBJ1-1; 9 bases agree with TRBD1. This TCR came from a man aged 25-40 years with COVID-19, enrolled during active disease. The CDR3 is CASSGTGGGTEAFF. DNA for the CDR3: TGTGCCAGCAGTGGAACAGGGGGCGGCACTGAAGCTTTCTTT.